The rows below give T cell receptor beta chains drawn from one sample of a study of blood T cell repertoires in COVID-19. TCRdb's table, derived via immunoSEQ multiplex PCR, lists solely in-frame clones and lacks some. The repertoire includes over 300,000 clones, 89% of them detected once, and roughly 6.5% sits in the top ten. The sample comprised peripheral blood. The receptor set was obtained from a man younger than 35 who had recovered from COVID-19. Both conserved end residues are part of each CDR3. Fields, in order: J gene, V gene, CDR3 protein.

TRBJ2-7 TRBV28 CASSLPVTVWTYEQYF
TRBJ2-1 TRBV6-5 CASRLGQGAFDEQFF
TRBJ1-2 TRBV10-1 CASSERDRVPIPGYTF
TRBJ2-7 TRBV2 CASSSGSYEQYF
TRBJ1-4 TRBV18 CASSPRGGFDEKLFF
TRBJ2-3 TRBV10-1 CASSEKATDTQYF
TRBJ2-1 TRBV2 CASSDRISYNEQFF
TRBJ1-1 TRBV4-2 CASSQGWEGGEAFF
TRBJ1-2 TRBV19 CASSIDQGRSYGYTF
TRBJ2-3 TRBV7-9 CASSSRALAGADTQYF
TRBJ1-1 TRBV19 CASHIQGYTEAFF
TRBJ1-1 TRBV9 CASSASGRDMNTEAFF
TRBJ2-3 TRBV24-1 CATSLGTGAFTDTQYF
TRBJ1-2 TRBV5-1 CASSLGQAWAYGYTF
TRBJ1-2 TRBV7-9 CASSPGQGLYGYTF
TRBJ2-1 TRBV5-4 CASSTPGGGAGYNEQFF
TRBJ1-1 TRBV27 CASSLSGVSAEAFF
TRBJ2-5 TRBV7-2 CASSLRGLARGETQYF
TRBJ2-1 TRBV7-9 CASSLYGGLAGSEQFF
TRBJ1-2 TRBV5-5 CASSFYTGLPSNYGYTF
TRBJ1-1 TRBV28 CASSPLDRLNTEAFF
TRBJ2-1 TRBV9 CASSSQGASYNEQFF
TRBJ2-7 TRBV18 CASSPMDSTYEQYF
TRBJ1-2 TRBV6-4 CASSQEGFGYGYTF
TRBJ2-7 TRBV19 CASSGHRDTYEQYF
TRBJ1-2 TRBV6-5 CASSYLTGNYGYTF
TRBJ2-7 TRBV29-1 CSVTWAAGEQYF
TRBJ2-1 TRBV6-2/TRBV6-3 CASSRPGASGYTYNEQFF